The 21 T cell receptor beta chains in this list originate from one sample, sequenced in a study of blood T cell repertoires in COVID-19. TCRdb's table, derived via immunoSEQ multiplex PCR, lists solely in-frame clones and lacks some. This sample yields about 110,000 clones, of which around nine tenths are seen a single time; 3.5% to 5.5% belongs to the top ten. Material: peripheral blood. The receptors were sampled from a man aged 35 to 55 with acute or convalescent COVID-19.

The V call is TRBV25-1, the J call TRBJ1-2; D might be TRBD1 (6 bases). This CDR3 region has 15 residues. Germline V CDR1 and CDR2: MGHDK, SYGVNS. The V end lost 1 base, the J end lost 4 bases, and 13 bases lay between the germline ends. The CDR3 here is CASSESLGAGYGYTF. CDR3 DNA sequence: TGTGCCAGCAGTGAATCGCTGGGGGCGGGCTATGGCTACACCTTC.

The chain couples TRBV6-1 to TRBJ1-1; D gene ambiguous. CDR3 length: 13 amino acids. Germline CDR1 is MNHNS and CDR2 is SASEGT. The V end was cut by 2 bases, the J end by 5 bases, with 9 bases between. The CDR3 is CASSELGGTEAFF. The DNA for the CDR3 is TGTGCCAGCAGTGAATTGGGCGGGACTGAAGCTTTCTTT.

The gene calls are TRBV19 and TRBJ1-2, with D possibly being TRBD1 (5 bases). This CDR3 is built from 12 residues. The germline gives CDR1 LNHDA, CDR2 SQIVND (reference sequence). Trimming took 10 bases from V and 5 from J, leaving 14 bases between them. As DNA, the CDR3 is TGTGCCACCACCACAGGAACGTATGGCTACACCTTC. It codes for CATTTGTYGYTF.

The chain recombines TRBV3-1 (or the pseudogene TRBV3-2) with TRBJ1-1; D is undetermined. CDR3 length: 14 residues. CDR1 is LGHDT, CDR2 YNNKEL, per germline (reference sequence). Trimming removed 2 bases from V and 0 bases from J, with 7 bases in between. The chain's CDR3 is CASSQKYMNTEAFF. DNA for the CDR3: TGTGCCAGCAGCCAAAAGTACATGAACACTGAAGCTTTCTTT.

The rearrangement joins TRBV10-1 to TRBJ1-1; D unresolved. Germline CDR1 WNHNN, CDR2 SYGVQD (reference sequence). Trimming removed 5 bases from V and 0 bases from J, with 7 bases in between. The CDR3 extends over 13 amino acids. CDR3 DNA: TGCGCCAGCAGTAGCAGGTTGAACACTGAAGCTTTCTTT. The encoded protein is CASSSRLNTEAFF.

This clone was picked up one time. The chain combines TRBV4-3 with TRBJ2-1; 16 positions match TRBD2. With V trimmed by 0 bases and J by 3 bases, 5 bases remained unmatched. Germline lookup yields CDR1 LGHNA and CDR2 YSLEER. CDR3 length equals 19 residues. CDR3 sequence reads: CASSQEPGLAGGIYNEQFF. CDR3 DNA sequence: TGCGCCAGCAGCCAAGAACCGGGACTAGCGGGGGGGATCTACAATGAGCAGTTCTTC.

This clone was picked up a small number of times. V and J are TRBV30 and TRBJ2-2; D uncertain. V lost 4 bases and J lost 4, with 13 bases in between. The CDR3 loop spans 14 amino acids. In germline, CDR1 is GTSNPN, CDR2 SVGIG (reference sequence). This chain's CDR3 is CAWNWPPPTGELFF. The CDR3 DNA follows: TGTGCCTGGAATTGGCCGCCCCCCACCGGGGAGCTGTTTTTT.

V gene TRBV3-1 (or the pseudogene TRBV3-2) combines with J gene TRBJ2-1; 9 bases fit TRBD1. The CDR3 spans 13 residues. Germline-derived CDR1 and CDR2 are LGHDT and YNNKEL (reference sequence). V shed 3 bases, J shed 12 bases, and the junction held 6 bases outside the gene matches. The CDR3 coding sequence is TGTGCCAGCAGCCACCCGGACAGGGGCGGGCAGTTCTTC. Translated, it gives CASSHPDRGGQFF.

The chain uses TRBV7-2 and TRBJ1-1; 10 bases fit TRBD1. Germline CDR1 SGHTA, CDR2 FQGNSA. The CDR3 sequence is 17 residues long. Trimming cost V 1 base and J 5 bases; bases outside gene matches: 10. In nucleotides, the CDR3 is TGTGCCAGCAGCTTAGTCCGGACCGGGACAGGGGTAACTGAAGCTTTCTTT. It translates to CASSLVRTGTGVTEAFF.

In DNA, the CDR3 is TGTGCCAGCAGTTACTCCGGGTTGAACACCATATATTTT. Translated: CASSYSGLNTIYF. V and J are TRBV6-2 or TRBV6-3 and TRBJ1-3; D unclear. V dropped 0 bases and J dropped 7 bases, with 7 bases sitting between them. The germline V gene encodes CDR1 MNHEY and CDR2 SVGEGT. There are 13 residues in the CDR3.

This clone occurred a few times. The chain couples TRBV7-3 to TRBJ1-1; D possibly corresponds to TRBD1 (5 bases). CDR1 and CDR2 (germline): SGHTA, FQGTGA. This CDR3 is built from 13 residues. The V end lost 0 bases, the J end lost 6 bases, and 8 bases lay between the germline ends. In DNA, the CDR3 is TGTGCCAGCAGCTTAACAGGCAGGGCTGAAGCTTTCTTT. This translates into CASSLTGRAEAFF.

V gene TRBV7-2 combines with J gene TRBJ2-5, with TRBD2 matching 10 bases. The CDR3 loop spans 16 amino acids. J was trimmed by 2 bases and V by 5 bases; bases with no gene match: 8. From germline, CDR1 is SGHTA and CDR2 FQGNSA. The CDR3 DNA reads as TGTGCCAGCAGCCTACAAGCGGGGGGGAGACAAGAGACCCAGTACTTC. Translation: CASSLQAGGRQETQYF.

The chain is built from TRBV7-2 and TRBJ1-2; tentative D call: TRBD1 (6 bases). Per germline, CDR1 SGHTA and CDR2 FQGNSA. CDR3 length: 13 residues. Between the trimmed V and J ends, which lost 1 base and 8 bases, there was a span of 11 bases. The CDR3 coding sequence is TGTGCCAGCAGCTTAGGACAGGCCCGAGGCTACACCTTC. Encoded protein: CASSLGQARGYTF.

This chain joins TRBV3-1 (or the pseudogene TRBV3-2) and TRBJ1-6; no definite D call. The V end lost 0 bases, the J end lost 2 bases, and 14 bases lay between the germline ends. The CDR3 contains 18 residues. Germline CDR1 LGHDT, CDR2 YNNKEL (reference sequence). The CDR3 loop reads CASSQDLPLPPYNSPLHF. Written as DNA, the CDR3 is TGTGCCAGCAGCCAAGATCTCCCTCTACCTCCCTATAATTCACCCCTCCACTTT.

This chain uses TRBV7-8 with TRBJ2-7, with 7 bases fitting TRBD1. Germline V gene data show CDR1 as SGHVS and CDR2 as FQNEAQ. The ends lost 5 bases at V and 3 bases at J; junction bases unmatched: 10. CDR3 size: 15 residues. For the CDR3, the DNA is TGTGCCAGCAGCCGAGCACAGGGGATATACTACGAGCAGTACTTC. Its translation is CASSRAQGIYYEQYF.

This sequence joins TRBV5-6 and TRBJ2-3, with a tentative D call TRBD1 (5 bases). The CDR3 is made up of 13 amino acids. Germline CDR1 reads SGHDT; CDR2 reads YYEEEE. Deletions cut 3 bases from V and 4 bases from J, with 9 bases between. DNA of the CDR3: TGTGCCAGCAGCTCCCAGGGTCCAGATACGCAGTATTTT. Amino acids: CASSSQGPDTQYF.

This chain uses TRBV5-4 with TRBJ2-1; tentatively, D is TRBD2 (5 bases). V gave up 3 bases and J gave up 7 bases, with 20 bases separating them. The CDR3 is 16 residues long. Germline CDR1 and CDR2: SGHNT and YYREEE (reference sequence). The CDR3 nucleotides are TGTGCCAGCAGCTACTCTACCGGGCGGGCCTGGAATGAGCAGTTCTTC. This gives the protein CASSYSTGRAWNEQFF.

This rearrangement joins TRBV27 to TRBJ1-2, with a possible D match to TRBD1 (5 bases). Germline V lookup: CDR1 MNHEY, CDR2 SMNVEV (reference sequence). V lost 3 bases and J 4 bases, leaving 12 bases between the germline ends. This CDR3 is built from 14 residues. The CDR3 region is CASSFDGASYGYTF. The CDR3 bases are TGTGCCAGCAGTTTTGATGGGGCCTCCTATGGCTACACCTTC.

This clone has just a few counts. This chain joins TRBV11-3 and TRBJ2-1; 11 bases fit TRBD2. Germline CDR1 SGHNT, CDR2 YENEEA. This CDR3 is built from 14 residues. V lost 3 bases and J lost 5; bases outside the gene matches: 0. CDR3 nucleotides: TGTGCCAGCAGCTTGACTAGCGGGGACAATGAGCAGTTCTTC. Its protein is CASSLTSGDNEQFF.

This clone turned up a few times. The chain carries TRBV7-2 and TRBJ1-1; perhaps TRBD1 as D (5 bases). V lost 6 bases, J lost 1 base, and 12 bases lay in between. The CDR3 has 14 amino acids. The germline CDR1 and CDR2 sequences are SGHTA and FQGNSA. CDR3 sequence (DNA): TGTGCCAGCAGGACCTCCCAGGGGAACACTGAAGCTTTCTTT. Protein product: CASRTSQGNTEAFF. Full variable domain (missing parts from reference TRBV7-2 and TRBJ1-1): GAGVSQSPSNKVTEKGKDVELRCDPISGHTALYWYRQSLGQGLEFLIYFQGNSAPDKSGLPSDRFSAERTGGSVSTLTIQRTQQEDSAVYLCASRTSQGNTEAFFGQGTRLTVV.

The chain couples TRBV5-4 to TRBJ1-3; a possible D gene is TRBD1 (6 bases). CDR3 length: 14 amino acids. Trimming cost V 1 base and J 3 bases, with 8 bases left between them. In germline, CDR1 is SGHNT, CDR2 YYREEE (reference sequence). The CDR3 coding sequence is TGTGCCAGCAGCTTGACAGGGCTTGGAAACACCATATATTTT. Amino acid sequence: CASSLTGLGNTIYF.